This T cell receptor (beta chain) comes out of a study of cytomegalovirus exposure and HLA in healthy donors. The PCR used 60 Vbeta and 13 Jbeta primers. The protocol was immunoSEQ multiplex PCR, while the TCRdb copy is restricted to in-frame clones and leaves out a portion. The repertoire holds about 140,000 clones, with roughly three fifths as singletons. Trimming removed 5 bases at V and 3 bases at J, with 17 bases between. Germline lookup yields CDR1 SGHTA and CDR2 FQGTGA. CDR3 length: 15 residues. The chain recombines TRBV7-3 with TRBJ2-7; maybe TRBD1 (5 bases). The sequenced sample consisted of PBMCs. This TCR was recovered from a male donor in good health and CMV-seronegative. The CDR3 spells CASSETGDSRYEQYF. The DNA for the CDR3 is TGTGCCAGCAGCGAAACAGGCGACTCCCGCTACGAGCAGTACTTC.